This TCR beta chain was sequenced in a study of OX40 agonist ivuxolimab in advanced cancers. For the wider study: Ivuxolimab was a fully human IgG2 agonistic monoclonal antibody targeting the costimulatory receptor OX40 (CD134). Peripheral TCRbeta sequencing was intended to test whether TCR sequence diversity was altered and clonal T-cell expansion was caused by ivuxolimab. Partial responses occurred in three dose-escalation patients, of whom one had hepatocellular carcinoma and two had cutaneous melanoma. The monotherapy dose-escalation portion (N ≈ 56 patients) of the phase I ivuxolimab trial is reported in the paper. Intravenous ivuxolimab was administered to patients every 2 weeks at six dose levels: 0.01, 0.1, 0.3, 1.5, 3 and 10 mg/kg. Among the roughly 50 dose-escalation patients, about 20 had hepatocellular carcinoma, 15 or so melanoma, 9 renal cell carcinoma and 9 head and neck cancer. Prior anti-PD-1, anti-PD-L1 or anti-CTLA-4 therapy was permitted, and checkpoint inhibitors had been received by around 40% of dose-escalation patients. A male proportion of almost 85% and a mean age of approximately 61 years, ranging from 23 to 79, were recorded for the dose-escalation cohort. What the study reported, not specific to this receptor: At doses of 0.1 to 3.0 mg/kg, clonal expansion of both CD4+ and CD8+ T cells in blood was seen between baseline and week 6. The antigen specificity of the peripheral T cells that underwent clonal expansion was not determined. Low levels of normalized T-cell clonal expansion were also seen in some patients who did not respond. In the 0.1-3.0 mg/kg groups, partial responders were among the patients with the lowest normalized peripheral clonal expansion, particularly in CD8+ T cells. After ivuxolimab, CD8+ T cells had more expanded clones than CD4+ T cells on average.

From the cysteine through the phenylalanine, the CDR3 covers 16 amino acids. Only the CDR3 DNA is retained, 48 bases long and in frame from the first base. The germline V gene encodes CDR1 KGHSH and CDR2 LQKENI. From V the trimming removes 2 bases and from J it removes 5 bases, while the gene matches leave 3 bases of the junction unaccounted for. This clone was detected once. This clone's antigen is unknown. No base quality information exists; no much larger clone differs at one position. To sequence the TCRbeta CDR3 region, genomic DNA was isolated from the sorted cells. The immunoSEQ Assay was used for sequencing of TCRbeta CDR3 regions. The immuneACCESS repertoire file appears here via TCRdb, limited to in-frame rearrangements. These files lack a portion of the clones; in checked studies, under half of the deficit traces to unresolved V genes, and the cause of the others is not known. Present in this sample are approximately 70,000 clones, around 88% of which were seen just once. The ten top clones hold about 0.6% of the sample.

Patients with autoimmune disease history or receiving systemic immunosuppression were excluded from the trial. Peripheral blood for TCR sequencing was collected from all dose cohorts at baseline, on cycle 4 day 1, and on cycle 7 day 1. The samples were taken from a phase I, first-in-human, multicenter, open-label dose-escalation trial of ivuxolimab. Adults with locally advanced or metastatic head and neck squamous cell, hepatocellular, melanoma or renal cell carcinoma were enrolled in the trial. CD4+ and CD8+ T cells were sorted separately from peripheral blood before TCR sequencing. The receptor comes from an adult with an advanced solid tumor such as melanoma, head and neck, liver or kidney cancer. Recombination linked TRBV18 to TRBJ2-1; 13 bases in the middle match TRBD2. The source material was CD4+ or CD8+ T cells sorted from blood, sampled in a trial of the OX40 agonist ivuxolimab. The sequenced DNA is TGTGCCAGCTCACCAACTAGCGGGGGGGCGGACAATGAGCAGTTCTTC. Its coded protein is CASSPTSGGADNEQFF.